The 18 T cell receptor beta chains presented below share a single source sample, sequenced in a study of shared clonotypes between healthy human individuals. TCRdb's copy holds only in-frame clones and misses some; the assay was immunoSEQ multiplex PCR. The data show over a million clones, roughly 74% seen once. Sample: memory CD4+ T cells from PBMCs. Indicated subset: CD45RA-negative fraction. The receptors here all came from a man in his late teens or twenties in good health. Some clones in this sample may be carry-over from other donors' samples.

This chain joins TRBV2 and TRBJ2-4; 8 bases match TRBD1. V was clipped by 4 bases and J by 2 bases; unmatched bases: 10. The germline gives CDR1 SNHLY, CDR2 FYNNEI. The CDR3 consists of 17 residues. For the CDR3, the DNA is TGTGCCAGCAGTGCCAGACAGGGGTACGTGACCAAAAACATTCAGTACTTC. It yields the protein CASSARQGYVTKNIQYF.

The V and J genes are TRBV27 and TRBJ1-1; TRBD1 aligns across 7 bases. The CDR3 totals 13 residues. The trim removed 3 bases at V and 8 bases at J, leaving 6 bases unmatched. Germline loops: CDR1 MNHEY, CDR2 SMNVEV (reference sequence). CDR3: CASSLVQGIEAFF. Written as DNA, the CDR3 is TGTGCCAGCAGTTTGGTACAGGGGATAGAAGCTTTCTTT.

V is TRBV6-6 and J is TRBJ2-1; D not resolved. V shed 8 bases and J shed 10 bases, with 12 bases lying between them. This CDR3 is built from 11 residues. The germline V gene encodes CDR1 MNHNY and CDR2 SVGAGI (reference sequence). This CDR3 is CASAPVGEQFF. For the CDR3, the DNA is TGTGCCAGCGCCCCGGTCGGCGAGCAGTTCTTC.

This clone has more than one count but fewer than ten. This rearrangement joins TRBV30 to TRBJ1-4; weak D call: TRBD1 (5 bases). The V gene's germline CDR1 is GTSNPN and CDR2 SVGIG (reference sequence). Between the trimmed V and J ends, which lost 5 bases and 7 bases, there was a span of 17 bases. The CDR3 runs 14 residues. DNA for the CDR3: TGTGCCTGGGTCCCCGGGACTCCGGGTGAAAAACTGTTTTTT. This translates into CAWVPGTPGEKLFF.

The gene calls are TRBV28 and TRBJ1-2; maybe TRBD1 (5 bases). The germline gives CDR1 MDHEN, CDR2 SYDVKM. This CDR3 has 13 amino acids. V was clipped by 6 bases and J by 2 bases, with 10 bases between them. The CDR3, as DNA: TGTGCCAGCAGCGAGACAGAGAACTATGGCTACACCTTC. Protein: CASSETENYGYTF.

V and J are TRBV2 and TRBJ2-7, with TRBD1 as a possible D gene (6 bases). CDR3 length: 15 residues. Per the germline V gene, CDR1 is SNHLY and CDR2 is FYNNEI. V was trimmed by 7 bases and J by 7 bases, leaving 23 bases between them. DNA of the CDR3: TGTGCCAGCAAGAGTCGGACAGAAGTATTTGGGGAGCAGTACTTC. Translation gives CASKSRTEVFGEQYF. The whole variable domain, filled in from reference TRBV2 and TRBJ2-7, reads EPEVTQTPSHQVTQMGQEVILRCVPISNHLYFYWYRQILGQKVEFLVSFYNNEISEKSEIFDDQFSVERPDGSNFTLKIRSTKLEDSAMYFCASKSRTEVFGEQYFGPGTRLTVT.

This chain uses TRBV28 with TRBJ2-3; perhaps TRBD1 as D (5 bases). Per germline, CDR1 MDHEN and CDR2 SYDVKM. Deletions cut 5 bases from V and 2 bases from J, with 17 bases between. This CDR3 region has 16 residues. The CDR3 DNA reads as TGTGCCAGCAGTCCCGTCCAGGGTAGGGTCACAGATACGCAGTATTTT. Its protein product is CASSPVQGRVTDTQYF.

The chain carries TRBV28 and TRBJ2-7; TRBD1 matches 7 bases. CDR1 MDHEN and CDR2 SYDVKM come from the germline V gene. This CDR3 is 17 amino acids long. V trimming: 4 bases; J trimming: 1 base; junction bases outside the gene matches: 13. The CDR3 loop reads CASSSSSGGALSYEQYF. Written as DNA, the CDR3 is TGTGCCAGCAGTTCATCATCAGGGGGAGCTTTATCCTACGAGCAGTACTTC. Full variable domain (rest looked up from reference TRBV28 and TRBJ2-7): DVKVTQSSRYLVKRTGEKVFLECVQDMDHENMFWYRQDPGLGLRLIYFSYDVKMKEKGDIPEGYSVSREKKERFSLILESASTNQTSMYLCASSSSSGGALSYEQYFGPGTRLTVT.

This clone was detected many times. The chain recombines TRBV19 with TRBJ1-1, with unresolved D. Germline-derived CDR1 and CDR2 are LNHDA and SQIVND (reference sequence). The CDR3 spans 12 residues. The V gene lost 1 base and the J gene lost 6 bases, with 6 bases spanning the gap. The CDR3 loop reads CASSIVESEAFF. The CDR3 DNA reads as TGTGCCAGTAGTATAGTCGAATCTGAAGCTTTCTTT.

This clone came up many times. The V gene is TRBV13, the J gene TRBJ1-1; tentative D call: TRBD1 (5 bases). There are 12 residues in the CDR3. Germline lookup yields CDR1 PRHDT and CDR2 FYEKMQ (reference sequence). Trimming took off 2 bases at V and 9 bases at J, with 10 bases between the two ends. The CDR3 region has the DNA TGTGCCAGCAGCTTATCTGGGGCCCAAGCTTTCTTT. Residues: CASSLSGAQAFF.

The CDR3 DNA reads TGTGCCAGCAGCCCTGCTGCGTGTGAGCAGTTCTTC. This gives the protein CASSPAACEQFF. This sequence joins TRBV7-7 and TRBJ2-1; D is undetermined. Trimming removed 5 bases from V and 9 bases from J, with 11 bases in between. Germline values: CDR1 SSHAT, CDR2 FNYEAQ (reference sequence). The CDR3 is 12 amino acids.

The CDR3, as DNA: TGTGCCAGCAGTTTTGGCGGGAGCTCGGGGGAGCAGTACTTC. Translating gives CASSFGGSSGEQYF. The genes are TRBV27 and TRBJ2-7, with 7 bases fitting TRBD2. V trimming: 3 bases; J trimming: 7 bases; junction bases outside the gene matches: 9. This CDR3 region has 14 residues. From germline, CDR1 is MNHEY and CDR2 SMNVEV (reference sequence).

V is TRBV28 and J is TRBJ1-4; no reliable D call. V was pared by 4 bases and J by 6 bases, with 21 bases between. The germline V gene has CDR1 MDHEN and CDR2 SYDVKM. The CDR3 runs 17 residues. Here the CDR3 DNA reads TGTGCCAGCAGTTCCTCTTACTGGAGGGAATTCGATGAAAAACTGTTTTTT. Encoded protein: CASSSSYWREFDEKLFF.

This chain links TRBV15 with TRBJ1-4; D ambiguous. Germline V lookup: CDR1 LNHNV, CDR2 YYDKDF (reference sequence). The CDR3 contains 15 residues. V was clipped by 0 bases and J by 4 bases, with 9 bases between them. The CDR3 is CATSRDLQYNEKLFF. As DNA, the CDR3 is TGTGCCACCAGCAGAGATTTACAGTATAATGAAAAACTGTTTTTT.

The gene calls are TRBV6-1 and TRBJ1-2; D ambiguous. V lost 1 base to trimming and J lost 4 bases, with 16 bases between them. Germline CDR1 reads MNHNS; CDR2 reads SASEGT. The CDR3 is made up of 16 amino acids. The CDR3 spells CASSEGVSRSVYGYTF. The CDR3 bases are TGTGCCAGCAGTGAAGGGGTCAGCCGTTCCGTCTATGGCTACACCTTC.

This chain uses TRBV5-1 with TRBJ2-1; D is undetermined. CDR1 and CDR2 (germline): SGHRS, YFSETQ. V lost 4 bases, J lost 8 bases, and 16 bases lay in between. The CDR3 length is 14 residues. The CDR3 loop reads CASSRAGQIDEQFF. For the CDR3, the DNA is TGCGCCAGCAGCCGCGCCGGCCAGATCGATGAGCAGTTCTTC.

The chain joins TRBV2 to TRBJ2-7; TRBD1 or TRBD2 may be the D gene (6 bases each). The ends were cut back, 6 bases at V and 7 bases at J, with 28 bases in the middle. The CDR3 has 17 amino acids. Germline V gives CDR1 SNHLY, CDR2 FYNNEI. CDR3 sequence reads: CASRPRLVGGRRGEQYF. For the CDR3, the DNA is TGTGCCAGCAGGCCCCGGTTGGTGGGGGGCCGGCGTGGGGAGCAGTACTTC.

This clone has just one count. The chain combines TRBV7-3 with TRBJ2-5; D is unresolved. Trimming shortened V by 0 bases and J by 1 base, and 9 bases separated the two germline ends. CDR1 and CDR2 (germline): SGHTA, FQGTGA. This CDR3 region has 15 residues. The CDR3 loop reads CASSLTGGVQETQYF. The CDR3 DNA reads as TGTGCCAGCAGCTTAACCGGTGGGGTCCAAGAGACCCAGTACTTC.